These T cell receptor beta chains were read from a single sample in a study of shared clonotypes between healthy human individuals. This table comes from immunoSEQ multiplex PCR, and its TCRdb copy is limited to in-frame clones, with some not included. Here the sample spans almost 750,000 clones, over 60% being singletons. The specimen sequenced was memory CD4+ T cells sorted from blood. The receptors were sampled from a woman in her 30s in good health. The CDR3 runs from the conserved cysteine through the conserved F or W. Clone sizes are given selectively: once, few, many, or a class where the clone is expanded.

size	J	length	V	CDR3
NA	TRBJ2-5	12	TRBV5-4	CASSLAEKTQYF
NA	TRBJ1-5	17	TRBV4-1	CASSQGSARGSNQPQHF
once	TRBJ2-5	14	TRBV7-2	CASSLLAAQETQYF
NA	TRBJ2-2	16	TRBV7-9	CASSSGLAGITGELFF
NA	TRBJ1-1	16	TRBV27	CASSLRPGEGNTEAFF
NA	TRBJ2-5	15	TRBV7-2	CASSLQGLVGETQYF
NA	TRBJ2-2	15	TRBV6-1	CASPTGGMISGELFF
NA	TRBJ2-7	12	TRBV11-2	CASSLASYEQYF
NA	TRBJ2-5	17	TRBV7-9	CASSLWGSGRNQETQYF
NA	TRBJ1-2	15	TRBV9	CASSPTSDVRSGYTF
NA	TRBJ2-5	14	TRBV2	CASRDRGRTVEQYF
NA	TRBJ1-1	11	TRBV25-1	CASSDREEAFF
NA	TRBJ1-2	12	TRBV11-2	CASSLGEGLNTF
NA	TRBJ1-2	15	TRBV11-1	CASTPTGIANYGYTF
NA	TRBJ1-2	13	TRBV6-6	CASSSLDGYGYTF
NA	TRBJ2-7	14	TRBV19	CASSLTGQTYEQYF
few	TRBJ1-1	11	TRBV29-1	CSVRGRAEAFF
NA	TRBJ1-5	13	TRBV30	CAWSFTANQPQHF
few	TRBJ1-1	14	TRBV11-2	CASSRDRGNTEAFF
few	TRBJ2-7	15	TRBV5-4	CASSPGPGGFYEQYF
NA	TRBJ1-1	14	TRBV18	CASSPQGGRTEAFF
NA	TRBJ2-1	12	TRBV29-1	CSVGGWGVEQFF
NA	TRBJ2-7	12	TRBV30	CAWTKGSYEQYF
few	TRBJ2-2	15	TRBV2	CASRNEGTYTGELFF
NA	TRBJ2-3	16	TRBV10-3	CAISEPDRGLRGTQYF
NA	TRBJ1-2	14	TRBV6-6	CASSGWTQQYGYTF
few	TRBJ1-1	14	TRBV6-5	CASSSPGGRTEAFF
few	TRBJ2-3	15	TRBV7-2	CASSLEGSSTDTQYF
once	TRBJ2-7	11	TRBV20-1	CSALVLGAQYF
NA	TRBJ2-1	19	TRBV27	CASSRPGLAGGSSYNEQFF
NA	TRBJ1-5	16	TRBV4-2	CASSQEYPYSNQPQHF
NA	TRBJ2-7	15	TRBV4-2	CASSQAEGTLYEQYF
once	TRBJ2-1	16	TRBV27	CASSPTGTNNYNEQFF
NA	TRBJ2-1	15	TRBV14	CASSRGSGGFDEQFF
many	TRBJ2-7	15	TRBV7-9	CASSLTVGQNYEQYF
NA	TRBJ2-7	13	TRBV25-1	CASSDPGQGPQYF
NA	TRBJ2-2	17	TRBV11-2	CASSTLYKTGDTGELFF
NA	NA	14	TRBV7-9	CASTTAGQIYEQYF
NA	TRBJ2-7	15	TRBV27	CASRTLAEGSYEQYF
NA	TRBJ1-2	16	TRBV6-5	CASSYHGGRRIYGYTF